The 25 T cell receptor beta chains in this list originate from one sample, sequenced in a study of graft-versus-host responses after intestinal transplantation. The protocol was immunoSEQ multiplex PCR, while the TCRdb copy is restricted to in-frame clones and leaves out a portion. The sample consists of over 90,000 clones, over 75% of them appearing once. Which antigens these TCRs recognize remains unknown. Sequencing used unstimulated CD8+ T cells sorted from spleen or lymph node cells, obtained before intestinal transplant. The receptors originated from a human donor who received an intestinal transplant.

The chain joins TRBV6-1 to TRBJ2-7; no clear D gene. Germline V lookup: CDR1 MNHNS, CDR2 SASEGT. The V end lost 6 bases, the J end lost 2 bases, and 11 bases lay between the germline ends. The CDR3 totals 13 residues. The CDR3 loop is CASSPRIPYEQYF. The DNA of the CDR3 is TGTGCCAGCAGCCCCAGGATCCCCTACGAGCAGTACTTC.

The chain has TRBV4-1 and TRBJ2-3, with 9 bases fitting TRBD1. The CDR3 consists of 18 residues. V lost 4 bases, J lost 1 base, and 12 bases stayed unmatched. Germline CDR1 and CDR2: MGHRA and YSYEKL. As DNA, the CDR3 is TGCGCCAGCAGCCCCTCCGACAGGGGGTTTACTCGCACAGATACGCAGTATTTT. This sequence encodes CASSPSDRGFTRTDTQYF.

About this clone: Additional DNA sequences in this sample encode the identical CDR3. In DNA, the CDR3 is TGTGCCAGCAGCGTAGGCACAGGGGGGACTGAAGCTTTCTTT. It is translated as CASSVGTGGTEAFF. The chain uses TRBV9 and TRBJ1-1, with 8 bases fitting TRBD1. V was pared by 0 bases and J by 5 bases, with 3 bases of the junction left unmatched. This CDR3 has 14 amino acids. In germline, CDR1 is SGDLS, CDR2 YYNGEE.

This chain connects TRBV5-1 to TRBJ2-7, with 7 bases identical to TRBD1. The germline CDR1 and CDR2 sequences are SGHRS and YFSETQ. This CDR3 has 16 residues. Trimming removed 3 bases from V and 4 bases from J; junction bases left unmatched: 13. The CDR3 reads CASSSRAGQAGYEQYF. The CDR3 DNA reads TGCGCCAGCAGCTCTAGGGCCGGACAGGCGGGTTACGAGCAGTACTTC.

This clone occurred a few times. The chain couples TRBV5-8 to TRBJ2-3, with D perhaps TRBD1 (6 bases). The germline gives CDR1 SGHTS, CDR2 YDEGEE. The CDR3 loop spans 14 amino acids. The V and J ends lost 0 bases and 4 bases respectively, with 9 bases between them. In nucleotides, the CDR3 is TGTGCCAGCAGCTTGGAGGGGGTTGCAGATACGCAGTATTTT. This sequence encodes CASSLEGVADTQYF.

This chain connects TRBV30 to TRBJ2-3; 7 nucleotides match TRBD2. CDR3 size: 14 residues. Germline V lookup: CDR1 GTSNPN, CDR2 SVGIG (reference sequence). V was clipped by 1 base and J by 3 bases; unmatched bases: 4. CDR3 amino acids: CAWSGGLVTDTQYF. In DNA, the CDR3 is TGTGCCTGGAGTGGTGGACTAGTAACAGATACGCAGTATTTT.

The genes are TRBV5-6 and TRBJ2-5; possible D gene TRBD2, 6 bases. The better agreement between TRBJ2-7 and the DNA end casts doubt on the J call. This CDR3 comprises 16 residues. Germline CDR1 SGHDT, CDR2 YYEEEE. CDR3 DNA sequence: TGTGCCAGCAGCTTGTCCGCGGGACGGAGCTCCTACGAGCAGTACTTC. It yields the protein CASSLSAGRSSYEQYF.

This chain uses TRBV19 with TRBJ2-7; TRBD1 matches at 7 bases. The CDR3 is made up of 13 amino acids. The J segment lost 2 bases and the V segment lost 9 bases, leaving 7 bases of the junction unmatched. Germline CDR1 and CDR2: LNHDA and SQIVND (reference sequence). CDR3 nucleotides: TGTGCCAGCGGCCCGGGACAGACCTACGAGCAGTACTTC. It specifies CASGPGQTYEQYF.

The V gene is TRBV7-8, the J gene TRBJ2-3, with 14 nucleotides matching TRBD2. The germline CDR1 and CDR2 sequences are SGHVS and FQNEAQ. With 4 bases clipped from V and 6 bases from J, the junction kept 9 bases outside the gene matches. The CDR3 totals 17 residues. The CDR3, as DNA: TGTGCCAGCAGCTCTCAGACTAGCGGGGGGGCCTCGGATACGCAGTATTTT. This encodes CASSSQTSGGASDTQYF.

The chain couples TRBV7-9 to TRBJ1-2; D is perhaps TRBD1 (6 bases). The V end lost 7 bases, the J end lost 5 bases, and 29 bases lay between the germline ends. This CDR3 has 18 amino acids. Germline CDR1 SEHNR, CDR2 FQNEAQ (reference sequence). The CDR3 bases are TGTGCCAGCAACGTACATTACACGGGGGGCGAGAGTCCTTATGGCTACACCTTC. This encodes CASNVHYTGGESPYGYTF.

The chain couples TRBV10-1 to TRBJ2-5; D ambiguous. The CDR3 is 13 residues long. Trimming took off 3 bases at V and 0 bases at J, with 5 bases between the two ends. Germline-derived CDR1 and CDR2 are WNHNN and SYGVQD (reference sequence). The CDR3: CASSDTNQETQYF. CDR3 DNA sequence: TGCGCCAGCAGTGACACTAACCAAGAGACCCAGTACTTC.

The chain uses TRBV9 and TRBJ2-1, with 9 bases matching TRBD2. V was pared by 4 bases and J by 6 bases, with 8 bases of the junction left unmatched. Looked up from germline, CDR1 is SGDLS and CDR2 is YYNGEE. The CDR3 is 15 amino acids. The CDR3 reads CASSPSGAGSNEQFF. The CDR3 nucleotides are TGTGCCAGCAGCCCTAGCGGGGCAGGGAGCAATGAGCAGTTCTTC.

The rearrangement joins TRBV7-8 to TRBJ2-1, with no clear D. The germline V and J ends were trimmed by 3 bases and 8 bases, with 8 bases remaining between them. The CDR3 covers 12 residues. Per germline, CDR1 SGHVS and CDR2 FQNEAQ. CDR3 in amino acids: CASSLEIYEQFF. CDR3 bases: TGTGCCAGCAGCTTGGAGATCTATGAGCAGTTCTTC.

The J gene is TRBJ1-1, the V gene TRBV19; weak D call: TRBD1 (5 bases). V was pared by 8 bases and J by 5 bases, with 15 bases between. The CDR3 has 13 amino acids. The germline CDR1 and CDR2 sequences are LNHDA and SQIVND (reference sequence). CDR3 sequence (DNA): TGTGCCAGTTCGTGGGGCGCTCCGACTGAAGCTTTCTTT. It specifies CASSWGAPTEAFF.

This chain connects TRBV6-1 to TRBJ2-2; a weak D match, TRBD1 (5 bases). Trimming took 10 bases from V and 6 from J, leaving 12 bases between them. This CDR3 comprises 12 residues. From germline, CDR1 is MNHNS and CDR2 SASEGT. CDR3 in amino acids: CATPAGPGELFF. In DNA form, the CDR3 reads TGTGCCACCCCCGCAGGGCCCGGGGAGCTGTTTTTT.

This chain links TRBV28 with TRBJ1-4; D not resolved. The V and J ends lost 6 bases and 0 bases respectively, with 8 bases between them. The CDR3 has 14 residues. Germline loops: CDR1 MDHEN, CDR2 SYDVKM. CDR3 sequence reads: CASSLLATNEKLFF. CDR3 in DNA: TGTGCCAGCAGCCTACTTGCAACTAATGAAAAACTGTTTTTT.

The chain uses TRBV5-6 and TRBJ2-4; 7 bases align to TRBD1. The V and J ends lost 3 bases and 2 bases, in that order; junction bases with no gene match: 2. Germline V gives CDR1 SGHDT, CDR2 YYEEEE. CDR3 size: 14 residues. The CDR3 coding sequence is TGTGCCAGCAGCTCGACAGGGACCAAAAACATTCAGTACTTC. It is translated as CASSSTGTKNIQYF.

This rearrangement joins TRBV30 to TRBJ1-1; the D gene is possibly TRBD1 (6 bases). Deletions cut 6 bases from V and 1 base from J, with 12 bases between. The CDR3 is made up of 13 amino acids. The germline gives CDR1 GTSNPN, CDR2 SVGIG (reference sequence). CDR3 sequence reads: CACQGRGNTEAFF. The CDR3, as DNA: TGTGCCTGCCAAGGCAGGGGGAACACTGAAGCTTTCTTT.

With regard to this clone: Different DNA sequences within this sample yield the same CDR3. This chain joins TRBV30 and TRBJ1-1; 7 positions agree with TRBD1. This CDR3 has 13 residues. V lost 0 bases to trimming and J lost 4 bases; unmatched junction nucleotides: 2. Per germline, CDR1 GTSNPN and CDR2 SVGIG (reference sequence). The CDR3 sequence: CAWSVSGGTEAFF. The CDR3 DNA sequence: TGTGCCTGGAGTGTATCAGGGGGCACTGAAGCTTTCTTT.

V gene TRBV30 combines with J gene TRBJ1-5, with a weak D call TRBD1 (6 bases). Germline V gene lookup returns CDR1 GTSNPN and CDR2 SVGIG (reference sequence). This CDR3 spans 13 amino acids. V was cut by 1 base and J by 7 bases, with 11 bases left in between. This CDR3 is CAWSDTGIQPQHF. The CDR3 region has the DNA TGTGCCTGGAGTGACACAGGGATCCAGCCCCAGCATTTT. Variable domain in full (rest from reference TRBV30 and TRBJ1-5): SQTIHQWPATLVQPVGSPLSLECTVEGTSNPNLYWYRQAAGRGLQLLFYSVGIGQISSEVPQNLSASRPQDRQFILSSKKLLLSDSGFYLCAWSDTGIQPQHFGDGTRLSIL.

This clone was recorded once. The chain combines TRBV13 with TRBJ2-1; 7 bases line up with TRBD2. CDR3 length: 19 amino acids. V was clipped by 0 bases and J by 0 bases; unmatched bases: 11. Germline loops: CDR1 PRHDT, CDR2 FYEKMQ (reference sequence). Here the CDR3 reads CASSLGLADKTSSYNEQFF. CDR3 sequence (DNA): TGTGCCAGCAGCTTAGGGCTAGCGGATAAAACTAGCTCCTACAATGAGCAGTTCTTC.

The rearrangement links TRBV28 to TRBJ1-2, with TRBD1 as a possible D gene (5 bases). Trimming removed 11 bases from V and 8 bases from J, with 9 bases in between. The CDR3 runs 9 residues. Germline loops: CDR1 MDHEN, CDR2 SYDVKM. DNA of the CDR3: TGTGCCTCGGGGGTAGGCTACACCTTC. Its translation: CASGVGYTF.

The genes are TRBV7-9 and TRBJ2-1; 11 positions match TRBD2. The length of the CDR3 is 15 residues. J was trimmed by 7 bases and V by 2 bases; bases with no gene match: 4. In germline, CDR1 is SEHNR, CDR2 FQNEAQ (reference sequence). CDR3 in DNA: TGTGCCAGCAGCTTAAATAGCGGGAGGGCAAATGAGCAGTTCTTC. This codes for CASSLNSGRANEQFF.

The CDR3 spells CASSLPSGIDVETQYF. The CDR3 coding sequence is TGTGCCAGCAGCTTACCCAGCGGGATAGACGTAGAGACCCAGTACTTC. This sequence joins TRBV5-6 and TRBJ2-5; 7 bases map to TRBD2. The CDR3 is 16 amino acids. Germline CDR1 and CDR2: SGHDT and YYEEEE. Trimming removed 2 bases from V and 4 bases from J; junction bases left unmatched: 11.

The genes are TRBV6-5 and TRBJ2-7; TRBD2 matches 11 bases. The junction had 5 bases not matched to a gene; V was cut back by 2 bases and J by 2 bases. The germline CDR1 and CDR2 sequences are MNHEY and SVGAGI. This CDR3 contains 16 residues. The CDR3 bases are TGTGCCAGCAGTTACCACGGGACTAGCGGAGCCTACGAGCAGTACTTC. Residues: CASSYHGTSGAYEQYF.